This is a list of T cell receptor beta chains from one sample in a study of blood T cells in healthy people across ages. Via MiXCR, TCRdb re-called the 5' RACE reads, giving one row per CDR3 protein. The repertoire includes fewer than 1,200,000 distinct CDR3 sequences, around 25% of them detected once, and less than 0.85% sits in the top ten. These records were also assigned to another study, of T cells of mothers and their children.

The sample was blood. These TCRs come from a girl aged 2-10 years in good health. Both conserved end residues are part of each CDR3. The D gene is left open where the match is weak. Clone size appears in some rows only: once, few, many, or a class for an expanded clone.

J,V,size,D,CDR3,DNA
TRBJ1-1,TRBV12-3/TRBV12-4,.,.,CASRARGNTEAFF,TGTGCCAGCAGAGCCAGGGGGAACACTGAAGCTTTCTTT
TRBJ2-5,TRBV12-3/TRBV12-4,few,.,CASSQGIRETQYF,TGTGCCAGCAGTCAGGGGATACGGGAGACCCAGTACTTC
TRBJ2-5,TRBV28,few,TRBD2,CASSLFARAGALETQYF,TGTGCCAGCAGTTTATTTGCCCGGGCGGGAGCGCTAGAGACCCAGTACTTC
TRBJ2-4,TRBV6-2/TRBV6-3,.,.,CASRLQGTSLTVAKNIQYF,TGTGCCAGCAGATTACAGGGGACTTCCTTAACTGTAGCCAAAAACATTCAGTACTTC
TRBJ2-1,TRBV11-1,.,TRBD2,CASSPGTSGIFDEQFF,TGTGCCAGCAGCCCCGGGACTAGCGGGATATTCGATGAGCAGTTCTTC
TRBJ1-2,TRBV14,.,.,CASSQSGDYYGYTF,TGTGCCAGCAGCCAATCGGGCGACTACTATGGCTACACCTTC
TRBJ1-5,TRBV11-2,.,.,CASSLEGVGYQPQHF,TGTGCCAGCAGCTTAGAGGGAGTTGGGTATCAGCCCCAGCATTTT
TRBJ2-7,TRBV28,.,.,CASSLASTGYYEQYF,TGTGCCAGCAGTTTGGCTTCGACAGGCTACTACGAGCAGTACTTC
TRBJ2-5,TRBV6-6,.,.,CASSDDSQETQYF,TGTGCCAGCAGTGACGACAGTCAAGAGACCCAGTACTTC
TRBJ2-7,TRBV28,few,TRBD2,CASSRTGTTALEQYF,TGTGCCAGCAGTCGTACCGGGACTACCGCCCTCGAGCAGTACTTC
TRBJ2-3,TRBV5-4,.,.,CASSSDPIVTDTQYF,TGTGCCAGCAGCTCGGATCCCATTGTGACAGATACGCAGTATTTT
TRBJ2-3,TRBV12-3/TRBV12-4,.,.,CASSLGRGLADTQYF,TGTGCCAGCAGCTTAGGACGGGGGCTCGCAGATACGCAGTATTTT
TRBJ2-3,TRBV20-1,.,.,CSAIRGGDDTDTQYF,TGCAGTGCTATACGGGGCGGGGACGACACAGATACGCAGTATTTT
TRBJ2-1,TRBV7-2,few,.,CASSTLSGLREQFF,TGTGCCAGCAGCACCTTATCGGGGCTTCGTGAGCAGTTCTTC
TRBJ2-6,TRBV5-1,few,.,CASSFIWESGANVLTF,TGCGCCAGCAGCTTTATTTGGGAGTCTGGGGCCAACGTCCTGACTTTC
TRBJ2-3,TRBV4-3,few,.,CASSQDVGETDTQYF,TGCGCCAGCAGCCAAGATGTGGGCGAGACAGATACGCAGTATTTT
TRBJ2-3,TRBV19,.,TRBD1,CATSDRYWYTQYF,TGTGCCACGTCGGACAGGTACTGGTATACGCAGTATTTT
TRBJ2-1,TRBV29-1,many,.,CSVPRGAYNEQFF,TGCAGCGTCCCCAGGGGAGCCTACAATGAGCAGTTCTTC
TRBJ1-1,TRBV12-3/TRBV12-4,.,TRBD1,CASSVQGATEAFF,TGTGCCAGCAGTGTACAGGGGGCAACTGAAGCTTTCTTT
TRBJ2-7,TRBV7-9,.,TRBD2,CASSNRGLAGGSYEQYF,TGTGCCAGCAGCAACCGCGGACTAGCGGGGGGCTCCTACGAGCAGTACTTC